These 3 T cell receptor beta chains share one sample of origin, sequenced in a study of T-cell reconstitution after alpha-beta-depleted transplantation in children. TCRbeta library construction was performed incorporating unique molecular identifiers. TCRdb fed the PCR reads into MiXCR, producing one record per CDR3 protein. The repertoire holds some 200,000 distinct CDR3 sequences, just over 14% seen once, with roughly 13% in the top ten. Sequenced material: PBMCs from the stem cell graft donor, taken from the stem cell graft. These receptors were collected from a human donor who donated a stem cell graft to a child with acute lymphoblastic leukemia.

This clonotype appeared many times. Written as DNA, the CDR3 is TGTGCCAGCAGTTTATTGGCGCCTAGCGGTCAAGAGACCCAGTACTTC. This sequence encodes CASSLLAPSGQETQYF. The V gene is TRBV28, the J gene TRBJ2-5; 7 bases are a match to TRBD2. Germline V gene sequence: CDR1 MDHEN, CDR2 SYDVKM. The CDR3 has 16 amino acids. Losses at the gene ends were 1 base for V and 2 bases for J; bases not matched to a gene: 7.

This clonotype was recorded many times. The V call is TRBV5-1, the J call TRBJ2-7; 8 positions match TRBD2. Losses at the gene ends were 4 bases for V and 5 bases for J; bases not matched to a gene: 11. This CDR3 is 15 amino acids long. CDR1 is SGHRS, CDR2 YFSETQ, per germline. CDR3: CASSPRGGPAHEQYF. The CDR3 nucleotides are TGCGCCAGCAGCCCCCGGGGGGGGCCAGCCCACGAGCAGTACTTC.

This clonotype was observed at least ten times. The chain couples TRBV20-1 to TRBJ1-4; 12 nucleotides line up with TRBD1. This CDR3 contains 16 residues. J gave up 6 bases and V 6 bases, and 11 bases lay outside the gene matches. The germline V gene has CDR1 DFQATT and CDR2 SNEGSKA (reference sequence). The CDR3: CSAGGTGGFTDEKLFF. The CDR3 nucleotides are TGCAGTGCCGGCGGGACAGGGGGCTTTACTGATGAAAAACTGTTTTTT.